A selection of T cell receptor beta chains follows, all from one sample in a study of identical twins. TCRdb reprocessed the 5' RACE reads with MiXCR, giving one entry per CDR3 protein. The sample lists about 890,000 distinct CDR3 sequences, 10% to 15% occurring once. The same sample was also studied in work on yellow fever vaccine responses in identical twins.

Sequenced material: PBMCs. The receptors stem from a woman aged 18 to 35 in good health. CDR3s include the opening cysteine and the closing phenylalanine or tryptophan. Each record gives: clone size, V gene, J gene, D gene, CDR3 length, CDR3 DNA, CDR3 protein. D genes are given only for firm matches. Size tells how often a clone was seen (once, few, many) or the class of an expanded clone, and some rows leave it out.

once	TRBV28	TRBJ2-7	TRBD2	13	TGTGCCAGCAGTGTCGGGACTAGCGAGGAGCAGTACTTC	CASSVGTSEEQYF
many	TRBV11-2	TRBJ2-2	TRBD2	15	TGTGCCAGCAGCAGTAGCGGGGGATACACCGGGGAGCTGTTTTTT	CASSSSGGYTGELFF
NA	TRBV2	TRBJ2-1	NA	16	TGTGCCAGCAGCAAGCTGGGTTGGAGCTCCTACAATGAGCAGTTCTTC	CASSKLGWSSYNEQFF
NA	TRBV4-1	TRBJ2-1	NA	16	TGCGCCAGCAGCCAACCCCAGTGGGGAACCTACAATGAGCAGTTCTTC	CASSQPQWGTYNEQFF
few	TRBV11-2	TRBJ2-7	NA	16	TGTGCCAGCAGCTTTGGGATGGGTGGGGTTGCCTACGAGCAGTACTTC	CASSFGMGGVAYEQYF
NA	TRBV20-1	TRBJ2-7	TRBD2	12	TGCAGTGCTAGTAGCGGGAGGGCCGTGCAGTACTTC	CSASSGRAVQYF
NA	TRBV20-1	TRBJ2-3	NA	17	TGCAGTGCTAGAGACGCGACGGGACTGGCTAGCACAGATACGCAGTATTTT	CSARDATGLASTDTQYF
NA	TRBV10-2	TRBJ2-3	TRBD2	20	TGCGCCAGCAGTGGCCGGGCTAGCGGGGGACCCTATTATTACACAGATACGCAGTATTTT	CASSGRASGGPYYYTDTQYF
few	TRBV24-1	TRBJ2-1	NA	14	TGTGCCACCAGTGATTTGACGGGAATTAATGAGCAGTTCTTC	CATSDLTGINEQFF
few	TRBV3-1	TRBJ2-1	TRBD2	17	TGTGCCAGCAGCCAAGAGGAAGCGGGGGGGCCTTTACATGAGCAGTTCTTC	CASSQEEAGGPLHEQFF
few	TRBV11-2	TRBJ2-1	TRBD2	16	TGTGCCAGCAGCCTCGGGACTAGCTTACTCTACAATGAGCAGTTCTTC	CASSLGTSLLYNEQFF
few	TRBV13	TRBJ2-7	NA	14	TGTGCCAGCAGCCCCGGACTGGGAGACTACGAGCAGTACTTC	CASSPGLGDYEQYF
many	TRBV2	TRBJ2-2	NA	13	TGTGCCAGCATAACAGGGAACACCGGGGAGCTGTTTTTT	CASITGNTGELFF
NA	TRBV29-1	TRBJ2-1	NA	13	TGCAGCGTTGAAGAATTTGGCTTCGATGAGCAGTTCTTC	CSVEEFGFDEQFF
few	TRBV18	TRBJ1-1	NA	15	TGTGCCAGCTCACACACACCGGCTGGAGACACTGAAGCTTTCTTT	CASSHTPAGDTEAFF
NA	TRBV20-1	TRBJ2-1	NA	13	TGCAGTGCTAGTAACCGGGCCTACAATGAGCAGTTCTTC	CSASNRAYNEQFF
NA	TRBV9	TRBJ2-5	TRBD1	13	TGTGCCAGCAGTAGGGACAGCGAAGAGACCCAGTACTTC	CASSRDSEETQYF
many	TRBV2	TRBJ2-3	NA	15	TGTGCCAGCAGCGAACTAGGTTACGTTGGTGATACGCAGTATTTT	CASSELGYVGDTQYF
NA	TRBV20-1	TRBJ1-1	NA	16	TGCAGTGCTAGGAAACAATTCACCGGGACCCTAGACGGAGCTTTCTTT	CSARKQFTGTLDGAFF
many	TRBV10-3	TRBJ1-1	NA	13	TGTGCCATCAGACTCTTCCCGAACACTGAAGCTTTCTTT	CAIRLFPNTEAFF
few	TRBV7-3	TRBJ2-1	TRBD2	15	TGTGCCAGCAGCCTAATAGCGGGAGAGGACGATGAGCAGTTCTTC	CASSLIAGEDDEQFF
NA	TRBV9	TRBJ1-6	TRBD1	15	TGTGCCAGCAGCGTAGGGGACAGGTTCAATTCACCCCTCCACTTT	CASSVGDRFNSPLHF
few	TRBV20-1	TRBJ2-1	TRBD2	16	TGCAGTGCTAGAGAACAGCTAGCGGAGTCCTACAATGAGCAGTTCTTC	CSAREQLAESYNEQFF
NA	TRBV15	TRBJ2-5	NA	17	TGTGCCACCAGCAGAGACCCACCAAATCAGGATAGGGAGACCCAGTACTTC	CATSRDPPNQDRETQYF
NA	TRBV15	TRBJ2-1	TRBD2	15	TGTGCCACCAGCCGCAGCGGGAGCTTAAGTTATGAGCAGTTCTTC	CATSRSGSLSYEQFF
many	TRBV20-1	TRBJ2-1	NA	14	TGCAGTGCTCTCACTAGCAGCTCCTACAATGAGCAGTTCTTC	CSALTSSSYNEQFF
NA	TRBV11-2	TRBJ2-7	TRBD2	19	TGTGCCAGCAGCCCAACTAGTCCCCTCGGACTAGCGGGAAGATACGAGCAGTACTTC	CASSPTSPLGLAGRYEQYF
NA	TRBV7-8	TRBJ2-2	TRBD2	17	TGTGCCAGCAGCTTAGTGGCTAGCGGGATATACACCGGGGAGCTGTTTTTT	CASSLVASGIYTGELFF
few	TRBV7-6	TRBJ2-1	TRBD2	15	TGTGCCAGCAGCTCTAGCGGGGGGGTTTTTAATGAGCAGTTCTTC	CASSSSGGVFNEQFF
many	TRBV20-1	TRBJ2-7	TRBD2	14	TGCAGTGCCAGACTAGCGGGAGCCTCCTACGAGCAGTACTTC	CSARLAGASYEQYF
NA	TRBV3-1	TRBJ2-7	NA	15	TGTGCCAGCAGCCTCTCTACCCCCTTAGTGGGCGAGCAGTACTTC	CASSLSTPLVGEQYF
NA	TRBV28	TRBJ1-5	NA	14	TGTGCCAGCCTCGACTGGGCCAGCAATCAGCCCCAGCATTTT	CASLDWASNQPQHF
few	TRBV5-1	TRBJ2-3	NA	18	TGCGCCAGCAGCTTGGGGCAGGGAAAACTCTATGGCACAGATACGCAGTATTTT	CASSLGQGKLYGTDTQYF
NA	TRBV9	TRBJ1-2	NA	16	TGTGCCAGCAGCGTAGATGGTGGAGGGTCCTACTATGGCTACACCTTC	CASSVDGGGSYYGYTF
few	TRBV27	TRBJ1-4	NA	14	TGTGCCAGCAGAATCACAGGGACAAATGAAAAACTGTTTTTT	CASRITGTNEKLFF
NA	TRBV24-1	TRBJ2-1	TRBD1	17	TGTGCCACCAGTGATCAAAGGGGGCTCCCGTACAACAATGAGCAGTTCTTC	CATSDQRGLPYNNEQFF
NA	TRBV10-3	TRBJ2-2	TRBD2	18	TGTGCCATCAGTGAGTCACTAGCGGGAGGGCCTAACACCGGGGAGCTGTTTTTT	CAISESLAGGPNTGELFF
few	TRBV5-6	TRBJ2-7	NA	18	TGTGCCAGCAGCTTGTCTTGGCCCGGACAGATATCGAGGAACGAGCAGTACTTC	CASSLSWPGQISRNEQYF
NA	TRBV12-3/TRBV12-4	TRBJ2-2	NA	14	TGTGCCAGTTACGCGGGACTCCTGTCCGGGGAGCTGTTTTTT	CASYAGLLSGELFF
many	TRBV12-3/TRBV12-4	TRBJ2-7	TRBD1	13	TGTGCCAGCAGTTTCGACAGGGCCTACGAGCAGTACTTC	CASSFDRAYEQYF
few	TRBV9	TRBJ2-1	NA	13	TGTGCCAGCAGCGCCACAGGGTTCGGTGAGCAGTTCTTC	CASSATGFGEQFF
few	TRBV25-1	TRBJ1-1	NA	19	TGTGCCAGCAGTGAATGGAGGTTAGAGGGATCGATTTTCGGGACTGAAGCTTTCTTT	CASSEWRLEGSIFGTEAFF
NA	TRBV6-1	TRBJ2-7	NA	15	TGTGCCAGCAGGCCCCGAGAGGAGGGGGCTGGAGAGCAGTACTTC	CASRPREEGAGEQYF
NA	TRBV7-9	TRBJ2-5	NA	16	TGTGCCAGCAGCCCCAGACTGTCCGCCCGACAAGAGACCCAGTACTTC	CASSPRLSARQETQYF
NA	TRBV2	TRBJ1-2	NA	12	TGTGCCAGCAGGACCGGACGGTATGGCTACACCTTC	CASRTGRYGYTF
NA	TRBV7-9	TRBJ2-3	TRBD1	15	TGTGCCAGCAGCTTTAAAACAGGGGACACAGATACGCAGTATTTT	CASSFKTGDTDTQYF
NA	TRBV24-1	TRBJ1-5	NA	13	TGTGCCACCAGTGATTCCTCAGAGGGACCCCAGCATTTT	CATSDSSEGPQHF
few	TRBV15	TRBJ2-3	NA	12	TGTGCCATCCTGGCGGGAACAGATACGCAGTATTTT	CAILAGTDTQYF
few	TRBV6-1	TRBJ2-3	TRBD2	15	TGTGCCAGCAGCCACCCTAGCGGTGGCACAGATACGCAGTATTTT	CASSHPSGGTDTQYF
NA	TRBV7-9	TRBJ1-1	TRBD1	15	TGTGCCAGCCCACCCAATCAGGGGGGTGGAACTGAAGCTTTCTTT	CASPPNQGGGTEAFF
few	TRBV5-1	TRBJ1-6	NA	16	TGCGCCAGCAGCTTGATCACGGGCGGTTGGAGATCACCCCTCCACTTT	CASSLITGGWRSPLHF
many	TRBV12-3/TRBV12-4	TRBJ2-1	TRBD1	16	TGTGCCAGCAGTTTCGTGGGGACAGGGGGCTCGGATGAGCAGTTCTTC	CASSFVGTGGSDEQFF
few	TRBV20-1	TRBJ2-7	TRBD2	12	TGCAGTGCTAGGAAAGCGGGAGGGAAGCAGTACTTC	CSARKAGGKQYF
NA	TRBV7-9	TRBJ1-1	NA	13	TGTGCCACTCCACAGGGACCCAACACTGAAGCTTTCTTT	CATPQGPNTEAFF